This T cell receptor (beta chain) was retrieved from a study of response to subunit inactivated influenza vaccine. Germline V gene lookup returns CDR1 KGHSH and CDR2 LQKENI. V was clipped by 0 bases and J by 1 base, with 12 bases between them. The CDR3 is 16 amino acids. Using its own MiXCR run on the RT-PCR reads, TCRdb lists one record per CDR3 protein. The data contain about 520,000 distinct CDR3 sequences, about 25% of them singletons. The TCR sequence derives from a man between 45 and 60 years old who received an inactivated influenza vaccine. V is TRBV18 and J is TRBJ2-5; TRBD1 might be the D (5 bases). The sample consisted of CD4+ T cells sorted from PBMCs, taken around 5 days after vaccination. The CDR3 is CASSPPLGAPQETQYF. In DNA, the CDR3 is TGTGCCAGCTCACCACCGCTTGGGGCTCCCCAAGAGACCCAGTACTTC.